The rows below give T cell receptor beta chains drawn from one sample of a study of blood T cell repertoires in COVID-19. Produced via immunoSEQ multiplex PCR; TCRdb's table is partial and in-frame only. Of 300,000 or so clones listed, approximately 86% were seen once; the top ten hold 4% to 5%. The sample was peripheral blood. These receptors originate from a woman aged 50 to 65 with active or convalescent COVID-19. The CDR3 runs from the conserved cysteine through the conserved F or W. The D gene is left open where the match is weak. Expanded clones are given a class, and other clones once, few, many or no size at all.

abundance,d_gene,v_gene,j_gene,CDR3nt,CDR3aa
NA,TRBD2,TRBV2,TRBJ2-3,TGTGCCAGCAAGTTATGGACTAGCGGGATTATTAGGCCCACAGATACGCAGTATTTT,CASKLWTSGIIRPTDTQYF
NA,NA,TRBV7-2,TRBJ2-1,TGTGCCAGCAGCTTCAAGGGGATTCAGGGTGAGCAGTTCTTC,CASSFKGIQGEQFF
few,TRBD1,TRBV2,TRBJ1-2,TGTGCCAGCAATCGGGACTCGGGACAGGGAAGAGGCTACACCTTC,CASNRDSGQGRGYTF
once,NA,TRBV6-6,TRBJ2-1,TGTGCCAGCAGTCCGGGCCGGGGTCTGGGCAATGAGCAGTTCTTC,CASSPGRGLGNEQFF
NA,TRBD1,TRBV4-1,TRBJ1-1,TGCGCCAGCAGCCAAGGACAGGGGTACACTGAAGCTTTCTTT,CASSQGQGYTEAFF
NA,TRBD1,TRBV9,TRBJ1-3,TGTGCCAGCAGCGTAGGACAGGGCTCTGGAAACACCATATATTTT,CASSVGQGSGNTIYF
NA,NA,TRBV7-2,TRBJ2-7,TGTGCCAGCAGCTTAGGGCGTTCGGTGTCGTGGGCTTACGAGCAGTACTTC,CASSLGRSVSWAYEQYF
NA,NA,TRBV2,TRBJ1-1,TGTGCCAGTGCGGACTTGAGGGACACTGAAGCTTTCTTT,CASADLRDTEAFF
once,TRBD1,TRBV29-1,TRBJ1-3,TGCAGCGCCCGGGACAGCCTTCTCTCTGGAAACACCATATATTTT,CSARDSLLSGNTIYF
NA,TRBD1,TRBV5-4,TRBJ2-7,TGTGCCAGCAGCCACCCGGGACAGGGCTACGAGCAGTACTTC,CASSHPGQGYEQYF
few,TRBD1,TRBV4-2,TRBJ1-4,TGTGCCAGCACTCCGACAGGGGGAACTAATGAAAAACTGTTTTTT,CASTPTGGTNEKLFF
NA,NA,TRBV7-9,TRBJ1-2,TGTGCCAGCAGCTCCTTGGGGGGGGCTGATGGCTACACCTTC,CASSSLGGADGYTF
few,TRBD2,TRBV27,TRBJ2-7,TGTGCCAGGAGCCCCCGGGAGGGCTCCTACGAGCAGTACTTC,CARSPREGSYEQYF
NA,NA,TRBV9,TRBJ1-1,TGTGCCAGCAGCGCCAGGACAGCGAACACTGAAGCTTTCTTT,CASSARTANTEAFF
NA,TRBD2,TRBV2,TRBJ2-1,TGTGCCAGCAGGGAAATTAGCGGGGTCTACAATGAGCAGTTCTTC,CASREISGVYNEQFF
NA,TRBD1,TRBV9,TRBJ1-2,TGTGCCAGCAGCGTCCGTTCGGACAGGGGGCTTAACTATGGCTACACCTTC,CASSVRSDRGLNYGYTF
NA,TRBD2,TRBV4-1,TRBJ2-5,TGCGCCAGCAGCCAAGTGGCTAGCGGGGGACCGGGGTACTTC,CASSQVASGGPGYF
NA,NA,TRBV2,TRBJ1-1,TGTGCCAGCTCGGGGACAGAAGCTTTCTTT,CASSGTEAFF
NA,NA,TRBV6-1,TRBJ1-6,TGTGCCAGCAGTGAAGCGCGGAACAGGATTTCTTCTGATTCACCCCTCCACTTT,CASSEARNRISSDSPLHF
NA,TRBD1,TRBV19,TRBJ1-1,TGTGCCAGTACCCCCAGGGGGCCCAACACTGAAGCTTTCTTT,CASTPRGPNTEAFF
NA,NA,TRBV2,TRBJ2-3,TGTGCCAGCAATTGGGAGCGCACAGATACGCAGTATTTT,CASNWERTDTQYF
NA,TRBD2,TRBV7-3,TRBJ2-5,TGTGCCAGCAGCCAAAGCGGGAGGGCCCAAGAGACCCAGTACTTC,CASSQSGRAQETQYF
few,TRBD1,TRBV24-1,TRBJ1-2,TGTGCCACCAGTGATGCCTCCCGCCCAGGGGGGAGAGGCTACACCTTC,CATSDASRPGGRGYTF
NA,NA,TRBV2,TRBJ1-2,TGTGCCAGCAGTACGCGGGTCTATGGCTACACCTTC,CASSTRVYGYTF
NA,TRBD2,TRBV20-1,TRBJ2-3,TGCAGTGCTAGTAGCAGGACTAGCGGGAATTTCCCAAGCACAGATACGCAGTATTTT,CSASSRTSGNFPSTDTQYF
NA,TRBD1,TRBV29-1,TRBJ2-3,TGCAGCGTTTCCTATGGACAGGGCGCGGGGGATACGCAGTATTTT,CSVSYGQGAGDTQYF
NA,TRBD2,TRBV19,TRBJ2-1,TGTGCCAGTAGTATCCCCTCTAGCGGGACGGAGCAGTTCTTC,CASSIPSSGTEQFF
NA,NA,TRBV9,TRBJ1-4,TGTGCCAGCAGCGAAGGGGAAACAGCATATGGGAAACTGTTTTTT,CASSEGETAYGKLFF
NA,TRBD2,TRBV2,TRBJ2-7,TGTGCCAGCAGAGCGGGAGGTTACGAGCAGTACTTC,CASRAGGYEQYF
NA,NA,TRBV6-5,TRBJ1-4,TGTGCCAGCAGTAATCAGGAAAAACTGTTTTTT,CASSNQEKLFF
NA,NA,TRBV7-3,TRBJ1-1,TGTGCCAGCAGCGGACAGTTGAACACTGAAGCTTTCTTT,CASSGQLNTEAFF
NA,NA,TRBV5-1,TRBJ1-2,TGCGCCAGCAGCTTGGCCCCAGGGGAGAGTGGAGGCTACACCTTC,CASSLAPGESGGYTF
NA,TRBD1,TRBV6-5,TRBJ1-4,TGTGCCAGCAGTAAGGACAGGGTGGAGGAAAAACTGTTTTTT,CASSKDRVEEKLFF